The 13 T cell receptor beta chains listed next were all sequenced from one sample in a study of T-cell reconstitution after alpha-beta-depleted transplantation in children. Researchers prepared the TCRbeta library using unique molecular identifiers, the study reports. MiXCR, applied by TCRdb to the PCR reads, yields one record per CDR3 protein. The profile covers approximately 130,000 distinct CDR3 sequences, with roughly 9.7% appearing a single time and less than 25% taken by the ten largest. The input for sequencing was PBMCs, mostly from graft donor cells, taken 180 days after TCRalphabeta/CD19-depleted stem cell transplant. These receptor sequences come from a girl in the first two years of life who had a stem cell transplant for combined immunodeficiency, so the T cells may come from the graft donor.

The chain employs TRBV29-1 and TRBJ2-2; 8 nucleotides align to TRBD1. V was pared by 3 bases and J by 0 bases, with 3 bases of the junction left unmatched. This CDR3 contains 15 residues. Germline values: CDR1 SQVTM, CDR2 ANQGSEA. The CDR3 here is CSVDLQGANTGELFF. CDR3 DNA sequence: TGCAGCGTTGACTTACAGGGGGCGAACACCGGGGAGCTGTTTTTT.

V gene TRBV6-2 or TRBV6-3 combines with J gene TRBJ1-1; D is ambiguous. CDR3 length: 13 amino acids. Germline V gene data show CDR1 as MNHEY and CDR2 as SVGEGT. V lost 6 bases and J lost 1, with 9 bases in between. Here the CDR3 reads CASRLHPNTEAFF. The DNA of the CDR3 is TGTGCCAGCAGACTCCACCCGAACACTGAAGCTTTCTTT.

The chain employs TRBV7-2 and TRBJ2-7, with D possibly TRBD1 on 6 matching bases. With 5 bases removed from V and 9 bases from J, the gap between germline ends came to 14 bases. The CDR3 spans 12 residues. Germline lookup yields CDR1 SGHTA and CDR2 FQGNSA. The CDR3 DNA sequence: TGTGCCAGCAGCCCGACAGGAGTGGGGCAGTACTTC. Its protein product is CASSPTGVGQYF.

The chain links TRBV7-8 to TRBJ2-7, with a possible D match to TRBD1 (5 bases). V lost 0 bases and J lost 8, with 14 bases in between. This CDR3 region has 14 residues. CDR1 and CDR2 (germline): SGHVS, FQNEAQ. The CDR3 nucleotides are TGTGCCAGCAGCTTAGCCTCATTTAGGGGCCAGCAGTACTTC. This gives the protein CASSLASFRGQQYF.

The gene calls are TRBV5-1 and TRBJ2-3; TRBD2 matches 11 bases. From germline, CDR1 is SGHRS and CDR2 YFSETQ. The CDR3 runs 16 residues. After removal of 4 bases from V and 0 bases from J, the junction contained 4 bases not matched to a gene. CDR3 coding DNA: TGCGCCAGCAGCCCCGGGACTAGCGGTAGCACAGATACGCAGTATTTT. Its translation is CASSPGTSGSTDTQYF.

The chain joins TRBV20-1 to TRBJ2-5; 7 nucleotides agree with TRBD1. The junction had 8 bases not matched to a gene; V was cut back by 6 bases and J by 7 bases. Per germline, CDR1 DFQATT and CDR2 SNEGSKA (reference sequence). The CDR3 is 12 amino acids. The CDR3 loop reads CSAEGGRATQYF. The CDR3 nucleotides are TGCAGTGCCGAAGGGGGCAGGGCGACCCAGTACTTC.

The rearrangement links TRBV10-3 to TRBJ2-7; the D is unclear. V lost 10 bases to trimming and J lost 2 bases, with 15 bases between them. The CDR3 is 13 residues long. Germline lookup yields CDR1 ENHRY and CDR2 SYGVKD. Here the CDR3 reads CASSSFFTYEQYF. The CDR3 DNA follows: TGTGCCAGCAGCAGTTTTTTTACCTACGAGCAGTACTTC.

V usage is TRBV18 and J usage is TRBJ2-3; D is perhaps TRBD1 (5 bases). Trimming removed 3 bases at V and 0 bases at J, with 13 bases between. There are 16 residues in the CDR3. Germline CDR1 is KGHSH and CDR2 is LQKENI. CDR3 DNA sequence: TGTGCCAGCTCACCTTTTGTCAGGGTTAGCACAGATACGCAGTATTTT. It encodes CASSPFVRVSTDTQYF.

This clonotype appeared a few times. The chain is built from TRBV18 and TRBJ2-7; D call uncertain. The V end lost 2 bases, the J end lost 3 bases, and 14 bases lay between the germline ends. There are 15 residues in the CDR3. Germline CDR1 and CDR2: KGHSH and LQKENI. The CDR3 here is CASSPGFDGHYEQYF. DNA for the CDR3: TGTGCCAGCTCACCAGGATTTGACGGCCACTACGAGCAGTACTTC.

This clonotype was seen a few times. The gene calls are TRBV18 and TRBJ2-5; D might be TRBD1 (6 bases). The CDR3 has 14 amino acids. Trimming took off 0 bases at V and 7 bases at J, with 12 bases between the two ends. Germline values: CDR1 KGHSH, CDR2 LQKENI. In DNA, the CDR3 is TGTGCCAGCTCACCACCTTACAGGGCGGCGACCCAGTACTTC. This translates into CASSPPYRAATQYF.

This chain joins TRBV7-2 and TRBJ2-3; TRBD2 agrees at 9 bases. Per germline, CDR1 SGHTA and CDR2 FQGNSA. The CDR3 runs 15 residues. Trimming cost V 5 bases and J 4 bases; bases outside gene matches: 7. CDR3 amino acids: CASSGRGGLPDTQYF. In nucleotides, the CDR3 is TGTGCCAGCAGCGGGCGGGGGGGCCTTCCAGATACGCAGTATTTT.

This clonotype was picked up a small number of times. V is TRBV29-1 and J is TRBJ2-7, with a weak D call TRBD1 (5 bases). Germline V gene data show CDR1 as SQVTM and CDR2 as ANQGSEA. The CDR3 runs 12 residues. Trimming shortened V by 6 bases and J by 3 bases, and 12 bases separated the two germline ends. This chain's CDR3 is CSVETVHYEQYF. The CDR3 coding sequence is TGCAGCGTCGAGACAGTCCACTACGAGCAGTACTTC.

This chain uses TRBV20-1 with TRBJ2-1; D may be TRBD1 (5 bases). The CDR3 totals 13 residues. The V gene's germline CDR1 is DFQATT and CDR2 SNEGSKA (reference sequence). Trimming took 3 bases from V and 3 from J, leaving 9 bases between them. CDR3 nucleotide sequence: TGCAGTGCTAGTGAGGACAACTACAATGAGCAGTTCTTC. Translating gives CSASEDNYNEQFF.